This TCR beta chain was obtained from a study of blood T cell repertoires in COVID-19. In the study overall: Sources were T cells, B-cell-depleted T cells, or PBMCs; the material itself was cDNA or gDNA.

Participants reported their clinical history, and cohort assignment relied on those reports. Cohort 3 donors counted as recovered after two negative PCRs, clearance, or resolved symptoms. Original processing methods: Reference gene primers were amplified, and this amplification served to estimate nucleated cell counts. Sequenced by immunoSEQ multiplex PCR; TCRdb stores in-frame clones only, minus some. The D gene and trimming were derived from the DNA, and the V and J assignments and clone size from that table. The data show around 170,000 clones, 70% to 85% seen once. Germline trimming cut 1 base from V and 7 bases from J; bases unmatched to any gene: 16. CDR3 length: 19 residues. Germline V gene sequence: CDR1 SGHRS, CDR2 YFSETQ.

The rearrangement joins TRBV5-1 to TRBJ2-1; 11 bases are a match to TRBD1. Sequenced input: PBMCs or T cells enriched from blood (not recorded which). The receptor's source is a man over 45 who had recovered from COVID-19. In DNA, the CDR3 is TGCGCCAGCAGCTTGAGTATCCGGTCACCGGGACAGGGGGTTAATGAGCAGTTCTTC. Translating it yields CASSLSIRSPGQGVNEQFF.